The 25 T cell receptor beta chains reported below all come from one sample, sequenced in a study of beta chain features in type 1 diabetes. Which antigens these TCRs recognize remains unknown. Points from the study as a whole: Shortening that was moderate but significant affected the TCRB CDR3s of Type 1 diabetes patients in all four CD4+ subsets.

Expressed TCRB transcripts got sequenced, as all isolated RNA was reverse transcribed. This table comes from immunoSEQ multiplex PCR, and its TCRdb copy is limited to in-frame clones, with some not included. The repertoire holds around 280,000 clones, with 15% as singletons. Source material: naive CD4+ T cells from blood. These receptors all come from a man between 18 and 29 years old with type 1 diabetes.

The chain employs TRBV9 and TRBJ2-1; possible D gene TRBD2, 6 bases. Germline V gives CDR1 SGDLS, CDR2 YYNGEE. CDR3 length: 15 amino acids. The V and J ends lost 0 bases and 4 bases respectively, with 11 bases between them. The CDR3 reads CASSVVGDFYNEQFF. The CDR3 nucleotides are TGTGCCAGCAGCGTAGTCGGGGACTTTTACAATGAGCAGTTCTTC.

The chain uses TRBV19 and TRBJ1-1; D not resolved. V lost 6 bases and J 1 base, leaving 12 bases between the germline ends. Per the germline V gene, CDR1 is LNHDA and CDR2 is SQIVND (reference sequence). The CDR3 has 14 residues. The CDR3 coding sequence is TGTGCCAGTAGACCCCTGAGGAAGAACACTGAAGCTTTCTTT. Protein: CASRPLRKNTEAFF.

A few counts support this clone. This chain joins TRBV9 and TRBJ2-5, with a tentative D call TRBD1 (6 bases). Germline lookup yields CDR1 SGDLS and CDR2 YYNGEE. Trimming shortened V by 3 bases and J by 0 bases, and 9 bases separated the two germline ends. This CDR3 has 14 amino acids. DNA for the CDR3: TGTGCCAGCAGCGAGGACAGTTACCAAGAGACCCAGTACTTC. Translating it yields CASSEDSYQETQYF.

The chain employs TRBV27 and TRBJ1-2; D perhaps matches TRBD1 (6 bases). Deletions cut 5 bases from V and 5 bases from J, with 12 bases between. The germline gives CDR1 MNHEY, CDR2 SMNVEV (reference sequence). The CDR3 spans 13 residues. The CDR3 sequence: CASSSNQGYGYTF. The CDR3 nucleotides read TGTGCCAGCAGTAGTAACCAGGGGTATGGCTACACCTTC.

This clone has just a few counts. This rearrangement joins TRBV4-3 to TRBJ1-2; D gene unclear. The CDR3 consists of 14 residues. Germline V gene data show CDR1 as LGHNA and CDR2 as YSLEER. V was trimmed by 0 bases and J by 8 bases, leaving 13 bases between them. CDR3 amino acids: CASSQDSEALGYTF. The CDR3 nucleotides are TGCGCCAGCAGCCAAGATAGCGAGGCTTTAGGCTACACCTTC.

For the CDR3, the DNA is TGTGCCAGCAGCAAAAGCGAGCTCTCCTACAATGAGCAGTTCTTC. Translation gives CASSKSELSYNEQFF. The chain links TRBV7-6 to TRBJ2-1; no clear D gene. Germline V gene sequence: CDR1 SGHVS, CDR2 FNYEAQ. V dropped 5 bases and J dropped 0 bases, with 11 bases sitting between them. CDR3 length: 15 amino acids.

The chain joins TRBV6-5 to TRBJ2-7, with TRBD2 as a possible D gene (6 bases). V was clipped by 5 bases and J by 2 bases, with 13 bases between them. Germline CDR1 is MNHEY and CDR2 is SVGAGI. This CDR3 comprises 14 residues. The CDR3 loop is CASSNGTPTYEQYF. For the CDR3, the DNA is TGTGCCAGCAGTAACGGGACTCCAACCTACGAGCAGTACTTC.

V is TRBV7-9 and J is TRBJ2-3, with D possibly TRBD2 on 6 matching bases. CDR1 is SEHNR and CDR2 is FQNEAQ in the germline V gene (reference sequence). V lost 5 bases and J lost 0, with 9 bases in between. The CDR3 runs to 14 residues. The DNA for the CDR3 is TGTGCCAGCAGCACAGGACTAAGCACAGATACGCAGTATTTT. This sequence encodes CASSTGLSTDTQYF.

V gene TRBV7-2 combines with J gene TRBJ2-7; TRBD1 is a possible D gene (6 bases). Germline values: CDR1 SGHTA, CDR2 FQGNSA. This CDR3 spans 14 amino acids. Between the trimmed V and J ends, which lost 2 bases and 2 bases, there was a span of 10 bases. CDR3 bases: TGTGCCAGCAGCTTAAGGGGGTTCGCCTACGAGCAGTACTTC. It yields the protein CASSLRGFAYEQYF.

In this sample, this clone turned up a few times. V and J are TRBV28 and TRBJ2-1; tentatively, D is TRBD2 (6 bases). This CDR3 region has 15 residues. The V end lost 6 bases, the J end lost 4 bases, and 16 bases lay between the germline ends. CDR1 MDHEN and CDR2 SYDVKM come from the germline V gene. CDR3 amino acids: CASSSPWREYNEQFF. The CDR3 DNA sequence: TGTGCCAGCAGCTCTCCCTGGCGGGAATACAATGAGCAGTTCTTC. The whole variable domain, remainder taken from reference TRBV28 and TRBJ2-1, is DVKVTQSSRYLVKRTGEKVFLECVQDMDHENMFWYRQDPGLGLRLIYFSYDVKMKEKGDIPEGYSVSREKKERFSLILESASTNQTSMYLCASSSPWREYNEQFFGPGTRLTVL.

This clone was seen only a few times. J is TRBJ2-7 and V is TRBV4-2; 13 bases are a match to TRBD2. CDR3 length equals 14 residues. Trimming took 4 bases from V and 6 from J; bases not matched to a gene: 3. Germline V gene data show CDR1 as LGHNA and CDR2 as YNFKEQ. The CDR3 reads CASSPRTSGSEQYF. The DNA of the CDR3 is TGTGCCAGCAGCCCCCGGACTAGCGGGAGCGAGCAGTACTTC.

V usage is TRBV6-5 and J usage is TRBJ1-1; the D is unclear. The CDR3 spans 13 residues. Trimming took 6 bases from V and 2 from J, leaving 10 bases between them. Germline V gene lookup returns CDR1 MNHEY and CDR2 SVGAGI. CDR3: CASRLGSNTEAFF. DNA of the CDR3: TGTGCCAGCAGGCTCGGGTCTAACACTGAAGCTTTCTTT.

The CDR3 loop reads CAIESYNEQFF. As DNA, the CDR3 is TGTGCCATCGAGTCCTACAATGAGCAGTTCTTC. The genes are TRBV11-2 and TRBJ2-1; no firm D call. Trimming took off 10 bases at V and 1 base at J, with 5 bases between the two ends. This CDR3 is built from 11 residues. Per germline, CDR1 SGHAT and CDR2 FQNNGV.

This chain links TRBV9 with TRBJ2-1; 9 positions match TRBD2. Trimming cost V 3 bases and J 4 bases; bases outside gene matches: 5. Germline CDR1 is SGDLS and CDR2 is YYNGEE. This CDR3 spans 15 amino acids. This CDR3 is CASSERTSEYNEQFF. CDR3 sequence (DNA): TGTGCCAGCAGCGAGAGGACTAGCGAGTACAATGAGCAGTTCTTC.

The rearrangement uses TRBV7-2 and TRBJ2-1, with 8 positions matching TRBD2. V shed 5 bases, J shed 5 bases, and the junction held 14 bases outside the gene matches. The CDR3 has 17 residues. Germline V gene lookup returns CDR1 SGHTA and CDR2 FQGNSA. The CDR3 loop reads CASSPDPRAGVDNEQFF. In nucleotides, the CDR3 is TGTGCCAGCAGCCCCGACCCCAGAGCGGGGGTCGACAATGAGCAGTTCTTC.

This chain uses TRBV29-1 with TRBJ2-4, with 8 bases matching TRBD2. The CDR3 has 16 amino acids. Germline V CDR1 and CDR2: SQVTM, ANQGSEA. Trimming took 7 bases from V and 1 from J; bases not matched to a gene: 12. The CDR3, as DNA: TGCAGCGCGGGGGGGAACTGGGTCGGGGCCAAAAACATTCAGTACTTC. Protein sequence: CSAGGNWVGAKNIQYF.

This clone was observed a few times. The chain joins TRBV7-6 to TRBJ1-2; D perhaps matches TRBD1 (5 bases). The CDR3 runs to 13 residues. Trimming left V 5 bases short and J 8 bases short, with 15 bases between. Germline V gives CDR1 SGHVS, CDR2 FNYEAQ. The CDR3 here is CASSTRGGEGYTF. The CDR3 region has the DNA TGTGCCAGCAGCACCCGTGGGGGGGAAGGCTACACCTTC. Full variable domain (remainder filled in from reference TRBV7-6 and TRBJ1-2): GAGVSQSPRYKVTKRGQDVALRCDPISGHVSLYWYRQALGQGPEFLTYFNYEAQQDKSGLPNDRFSAERPEGSISTLTIQRTEQRDSAMYRCASSTRGGEGYTFGSGTRLTVV.

In this sample, this clone turned up a few times. V and J are TRBV30 and TRBJ2-1; D ambiguous. The germline CDR1 and CDR2 sequences are GTSNPN and SVGIG (reference sequence). Deletions cut 4 bases from V and 0 bases from J, with 7 bases between. CDR3 length: 13 amino acids. The CDR3 DNA is TGTGCCTGGAAAATTAGCTCCTACAATGAGCAGTTCTTC. It translates to CAWKISSYNEQFF.

The genes are TRBV18 and TRBJ1-1; 11 positions agree with TRBD1. The CDR3 length is 15 residues. Trimming took 6 bases from V and 4 from J; bases not matched to a gene: 7. Germline CDR1 is KGHSH and CDR2 is LQKENI. Written as DNA, the CDR3 is TGTGCCAGCTCCCCCCGAGGGACAGGGGGCACTGAAGCTTTCTTT. Its protein product is CASSPRGTGGTEAFF.

This clone was observed a handful of times. The chain is built from TRBV7-9 and TRBJ2-1; 8 positions agree with TRBD1. CDR1 and CDR2 from the germline V gene are SEHNR and FQNEAQ (reference sequence). The CDR3 is 13 residues long. The V segment lost 10 bases and the J segment 7 bases; nucleotides outside the gene matches: 9. In DNA form, the CDR3 reads TGTGCCATTGGGGACAGGCGTGAGAATGAGCAGTTCTTC. Residues: CAIGDRRENEQFF.

This clone was counted only a few times. CDR3 in amino acids: CASSTMITDTEAFF. The CDR3 DNA is TGCGCCAGCAGCACGATGATTACGGACACTGAAGCTTTCTTT. The V and J genes are TRBV4-1 and TRBJ1-1; no clear D. The V end lost 5 bases, the J end lost 3 bases, and 13 bases lay between the germline ends. This CDR3 is built from 14 residues. Germline V gene lookup returns CDR1 MGHRA and CDR2 YSYEKL.

The chain employs TRBV6-5 and TRBJ1-1; tentative D call: TRBD1 (6 bases). V lost 2 bases and J lost 5, with 12 bases in between. The CDR3 is 14 residues long. In germline, CDR1 is MNHEY, CDR2 SVGAGI. The CDR3 region is CASSYQTGGTEAFF. CDR3 DNA: TGTGCCAGCAGTTACCAGACAGGAGGAACTGAAGCTTTCTTT.

The gene calls are TRBV30 and TRBJ2-1; D is possibly TRBD2 (5 bases). Trimming left V 2 bases short and J 4 bases short, with 9 bases between. Germline CDR1 and CDR2: GTSNPN and SVGIG (reference sequence). CDR3 length: 13 residues. The CDR3 loop is CAWSTGGYNEQFF. DNA for the CDR3: TGTGCCTGGAGTACTGGAGGATACAATGAGCAGTTCTTC.

The V gene is TRBV5-1, the J gene TRBJ2-5; no firm D call. V lost 0 bases, J lost 4 bases, and 7 bases lay in between. The germline gives CDR1 SGHRS, CDR2 YFSETQ. CDR3 length: 13 amino acids. CDR3 residues: CASSLELRETQYF. DNA for the CDR3: TGCGCCAGCAGCTTGGAACTCCGAGAGACCCAGTACTTC.

V gene TRBV7-8 combines with J gene TRBJ2-7; perhaps TRBD1 as D (5 bases). Germline loops: CDR1 SGHVS, CDR2 FQNEAQ. Trimming cost V 1 base and J 3 bases, with 19 bases left between them. The CDR3 is made up of 17 amino acids. The CDR3 loop is CASSLGYSGRAVYEQYF. Written as DNA, the CDR3 is TGTGCCAGCAGCTTAGGATATAGTGGCAGGGCGGTCTACGAGCAGTACTTC.